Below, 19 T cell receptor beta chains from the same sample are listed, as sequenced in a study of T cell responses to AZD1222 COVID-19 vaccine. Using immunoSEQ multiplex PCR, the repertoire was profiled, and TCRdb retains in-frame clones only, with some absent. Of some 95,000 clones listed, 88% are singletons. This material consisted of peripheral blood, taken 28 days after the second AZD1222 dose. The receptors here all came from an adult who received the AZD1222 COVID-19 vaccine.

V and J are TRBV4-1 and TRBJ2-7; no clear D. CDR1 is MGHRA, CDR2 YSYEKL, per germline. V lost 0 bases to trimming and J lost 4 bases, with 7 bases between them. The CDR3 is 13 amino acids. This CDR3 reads CASSQEPLYEQYF. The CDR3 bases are TGCGCCAGCAGCCAAGAGCCCCTATACGAGCAGTACTTC.

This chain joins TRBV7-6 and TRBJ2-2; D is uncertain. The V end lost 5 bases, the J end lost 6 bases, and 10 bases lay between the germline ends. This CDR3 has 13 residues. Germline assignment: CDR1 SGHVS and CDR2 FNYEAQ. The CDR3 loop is CASSLWTSGELFF. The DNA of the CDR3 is TGTGCCAGCAGCCTTTGGACGTCCGGGGAGCTGTTTTTT.

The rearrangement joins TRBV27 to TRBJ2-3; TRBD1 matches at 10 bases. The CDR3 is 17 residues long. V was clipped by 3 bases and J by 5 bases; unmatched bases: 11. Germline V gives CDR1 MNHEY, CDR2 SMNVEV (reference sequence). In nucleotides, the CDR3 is TGTGCCAGCAGTTTCGGAAATAGACAGGGGGCGCGAGATACGCAGTATTTT. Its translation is CASSFGNRQGARDTQYF.

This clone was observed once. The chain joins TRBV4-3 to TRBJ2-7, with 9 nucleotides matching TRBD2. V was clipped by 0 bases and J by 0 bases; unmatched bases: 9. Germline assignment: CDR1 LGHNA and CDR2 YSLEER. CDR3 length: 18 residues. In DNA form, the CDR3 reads TGCGCCAGCAGCCAAGAATTGATTCTAGCGGGGAGCTCCTACGAGCAGTACTTC. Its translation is CASSQELILAGSSYEQYF.

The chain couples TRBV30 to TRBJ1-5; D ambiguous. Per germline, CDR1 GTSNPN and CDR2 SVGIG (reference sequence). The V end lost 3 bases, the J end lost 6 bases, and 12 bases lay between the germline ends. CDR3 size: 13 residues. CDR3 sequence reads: CAWRLPGSQPQHF. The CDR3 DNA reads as TGTGCCTGGAGGCTCCCCGGGAGTCAGCCCCAGCATTTT.

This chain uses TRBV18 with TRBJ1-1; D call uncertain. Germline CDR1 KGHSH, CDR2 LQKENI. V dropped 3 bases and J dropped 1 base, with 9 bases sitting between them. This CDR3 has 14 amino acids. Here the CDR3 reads CASSPQDQNTEAFF. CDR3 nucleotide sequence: TGTGCCAGCTCACCCCAAGACCAGAACACTGAAGCTTTCTTT. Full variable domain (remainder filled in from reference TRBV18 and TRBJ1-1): NAGVMQNPRHLVRRRGQEARLRCSPMKGHSHVYWYRQLPEEGLKFMVYLQKENIIDESGMPKERFSAEFPKEGPSILRIQQVVRGDSAAYFCASSPQDQNTEAFFGQGTRLTVV.

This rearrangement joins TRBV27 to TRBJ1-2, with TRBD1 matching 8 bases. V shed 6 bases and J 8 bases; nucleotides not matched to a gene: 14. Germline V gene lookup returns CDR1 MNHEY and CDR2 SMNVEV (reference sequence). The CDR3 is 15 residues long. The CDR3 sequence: CASSSYRGVSHGYTF. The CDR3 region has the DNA TGTGCCAGCAGCTCATACAGGGGGGTCTCTCACGGCTACACCTTC.

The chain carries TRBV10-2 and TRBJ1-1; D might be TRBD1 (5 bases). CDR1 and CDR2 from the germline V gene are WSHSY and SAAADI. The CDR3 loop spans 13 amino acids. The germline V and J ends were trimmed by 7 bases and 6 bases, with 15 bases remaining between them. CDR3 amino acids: CASISGDRPEAFF. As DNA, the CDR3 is TGCGCCAGCATATCGGGGGACCGGCCTGAAGCTTTCTTT.

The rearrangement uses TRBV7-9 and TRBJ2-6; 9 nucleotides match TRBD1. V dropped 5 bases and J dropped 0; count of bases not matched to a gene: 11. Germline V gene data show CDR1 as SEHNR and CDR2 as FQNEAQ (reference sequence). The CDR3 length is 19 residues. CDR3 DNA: TGTGCCAGCAGCCCGATATACGGGACAGGGCCCTCTGGGGCCAACGTCCTGACTTTC. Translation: CASSPIYGTGPSGANVLTF.

CDR3 sequence (DNA): TGTGCCAGCAGTTCACAGGAGGGACAGCCCCAGCATTTT. Translated, it gives CASSSQEGQPQHF. This chain connects TRBV7-2 to TRBJ1-5, with D possibly being TRBD1 (5 bases). Trimming stripped 6 bases from V and 7 bases from J, with 13 bases between. The germline gives CDR1 SGHTA, CDR2 FQGNSA. The CDR3 is 13 residues long.

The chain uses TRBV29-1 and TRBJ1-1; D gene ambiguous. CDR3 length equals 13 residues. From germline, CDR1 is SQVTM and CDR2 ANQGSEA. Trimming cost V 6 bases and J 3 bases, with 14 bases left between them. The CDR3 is CSVRAVGDTEAFF. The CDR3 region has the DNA TGCAGCGTGAGGGCCGTCGGGGACACTGAAGCTTTCTTT. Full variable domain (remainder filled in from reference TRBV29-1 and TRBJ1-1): SAVISQKPSRDICQRGTSLTIQCQVDSQVTMMFWYRQQPGQSLTLIATANQGSEATYESGFVIDKFPISRPNLTFSTLTVSNMSPEDSSIYLCSVRAVGDTEAFFGQGTRLTVV.

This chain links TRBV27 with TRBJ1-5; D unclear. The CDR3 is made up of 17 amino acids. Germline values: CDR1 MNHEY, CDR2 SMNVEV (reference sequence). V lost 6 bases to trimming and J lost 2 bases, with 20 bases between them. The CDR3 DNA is TGTGCCAGCAGCCGCGGACTGGGCCCCCGGGGCAATCAGCCCCAGCATTTT. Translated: CASSRGLGPRGNQPQHF.

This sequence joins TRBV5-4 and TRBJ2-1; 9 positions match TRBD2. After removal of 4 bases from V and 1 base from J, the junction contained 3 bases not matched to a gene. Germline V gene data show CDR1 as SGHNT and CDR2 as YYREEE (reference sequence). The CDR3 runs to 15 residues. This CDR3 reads CASSETSGSYNEQFF. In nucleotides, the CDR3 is TGTGCCAGCAGCGAAACTAGCGGGTCCTACAATGAGCAGTTCTTC.

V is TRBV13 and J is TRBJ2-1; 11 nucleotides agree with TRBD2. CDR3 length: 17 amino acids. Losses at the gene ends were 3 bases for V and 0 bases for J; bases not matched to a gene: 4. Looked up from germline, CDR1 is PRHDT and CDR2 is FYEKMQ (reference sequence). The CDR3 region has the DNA TGTGCCAGCAGCTTTCTAGCGGGGGGCCTCTCCTACAATGAGCAGTTCTTC. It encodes CASSFLAGGLSYNEQFF.

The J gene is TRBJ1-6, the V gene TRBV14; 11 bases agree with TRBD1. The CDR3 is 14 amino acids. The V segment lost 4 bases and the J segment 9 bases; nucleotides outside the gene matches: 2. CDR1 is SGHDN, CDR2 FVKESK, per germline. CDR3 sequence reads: CASSRTGGTSPLHF. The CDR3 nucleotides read TGTGCCAGCAGCCGGACAGGGGGCACTTCACCCCTCCACTTT.

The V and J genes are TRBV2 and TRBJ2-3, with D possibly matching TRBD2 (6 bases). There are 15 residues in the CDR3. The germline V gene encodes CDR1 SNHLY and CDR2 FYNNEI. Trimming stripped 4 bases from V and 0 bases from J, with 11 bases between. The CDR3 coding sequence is TGTGCCAGCAGTGTTAGCGGAGCAAGCACAGATACGCAGTATTTT. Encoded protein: CASSVSGASTDTQYF.

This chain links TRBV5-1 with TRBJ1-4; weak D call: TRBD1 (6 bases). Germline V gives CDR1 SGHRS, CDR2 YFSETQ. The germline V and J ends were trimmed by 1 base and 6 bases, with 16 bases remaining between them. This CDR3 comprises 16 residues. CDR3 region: CASSLSDEGGDEKLFF. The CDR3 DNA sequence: TGCGCCAGCAGCTTGTCTGATGAAGGGGGGGATGAAAAACTGTTTTTT.

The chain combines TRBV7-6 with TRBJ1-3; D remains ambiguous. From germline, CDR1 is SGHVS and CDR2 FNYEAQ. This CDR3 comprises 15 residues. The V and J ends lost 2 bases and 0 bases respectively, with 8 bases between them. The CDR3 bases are TGTGCCAGCAGCTTATCCACCCTCTCTGGAAACACCATATATTTT. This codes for CASSLSTLSGNTIYF.

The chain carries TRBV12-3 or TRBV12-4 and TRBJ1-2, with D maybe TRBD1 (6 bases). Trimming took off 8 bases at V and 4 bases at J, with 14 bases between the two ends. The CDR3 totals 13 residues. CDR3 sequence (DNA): TGTGCCAGCGGAAGAGGGGGGAGCTATGGCTACACCTTC. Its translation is CASGRGGSYGYTF.